This is a list of T cell receptor beta chains from one sample in a study of T-cell reconstitution after alpha-beta-depleted transplantation in children. TCRdb recomputed calls from the PCR reads with MiXCR, one row per CDR3 protein. The sample comprises 600,000 to 700,000 distinct CDR3 sequences, 16% of which are singletons, and approximately 1% rests with the top ten. This specimen consisted of PBMCs from the stem cell graft donor, obtained from the stem cell graft. The receptors come from a human donor who donated a stem cell graft to a child with acute myeloid leukemia. Both conserved end residues are part of each CDR3. D genes are given only for firm matches. The size of a clone is reported for some rows only, either as once, few or many, or as a class for expanded clones.

j_call v_call d_call clone_size cdr3_aa cdr3_nt
TRBJ1-5 TRBV20-1 - - CSALRGQNNQPQHF TGCAGTGCCCTGAGGGGTCAGAACAATCAGCCCCAGCATTTT
TRBJ2-7 TRBV20-1 TRBD2 - CSARKRGASYEQYF TGCAGTGCTAGAAAGCGGGGGGCATCCTACGAGCAGTACTTC
TRBJ1-1 TRBV29-1 - few CSSQLGTEAFF TGCAGCTCACAACTGGGGACTGAAGCTTTCTTT
TRBJ1-5 TRBV7-2 - - CASSLDGQNQPQHF TGTGCCAGCAGCTTAGATGGGCAGAATCAGCCCCAGCATTTT
TRBJ1-1 TRBV20-1 - many CSARDTGRPNTEAFF TGCAGTGCCCGGGATACAGGGAGGCCGAACACTGAAGCTTTCTTT
TRBJ1-1 TRBV20-1 - many CSARYGWVPEAFF TGCAGTGCTAGATACGGATGGGTTCCTGAAGCTTTCTTT
TRBJ1-2 TRBV12-3/TRBV12-4 TRBD1 - CASSFTRGGTHHYGYTF TGTGCCAGCAGTTTTACACGAGGGGGCACACACCACTATGGCTACACCTTC
TRBJ2-3 TRBV20-1 - few CSAREYTGGDTQYF TGCAGTGCTAGAGAATACACAGGAGGAGATACGCAGTATTTT
TRBJ2-5 TRBV20-1 - many CSARYRTAQETQYF TGCAGTGCTAGATACCGTACCGCACAAGAGACCCAGTACTTC
TRBJ1-1 TRBV7-2 - - CASSLSGGSNTEAFF TGTGCCAGCAGCTTAAGTGGGGGCAGTAACACTGAAGCTTTCTTT
TRBJ1-1 TRBV12-3/TRBV12-4 - many CASSPKRTEAFF TGTGCCAGCAGTCCCAAAAGAACTGAAGCTTTCTTT
TRBJ1-6 TRBV20-1 - many CSAQDSSYNSPLHF TGCAGTGCTCAGGACAGCTCCTATAATTCACCCCTCCACTTT
TRBJ2-6 TRBV20-1 - many CSAPQGAGANVLTF TGCAGTGCTCCCCAGGGTGCTGGGGCCAACGTCCTGACTTTC
TRBJ2-2 TRBV7-9 - - CASSPGQTTNTGELFF TGTGCCAGCAGCCCCGGACAAACAACGAACACCGGGGAGCTGTTTTTT
TRBJ1-2 TRBV7-3 - few CASSLDGGYYGYTF TGTGCCAGCAGCTTGGACGGGGGCTACTATGGCTACACCTTC
TRBJ2-3 TRBV15 TRBD2 few CATSRASGGADTQYF TGTGCCACCAGCAGAGCTAGCGGGGGGGCCGATACGCAGTATTTT
TRBJ2-7 TRBV5-5 - - CASSFPPGTGYEQYF TGTGCCAGCAGCTTCCCCCCGGGAACGGGCTACGAGCAGTACTTC
TRBJ2-7 TRBV29-1 - few CSSPNKTYYEQYF TGCAGCTCCCCCAACAAAACCTACTACGAGCAGTACTTC
TRBJ2-5 TRBV9 - - CASSVDRYQETQYF TGTGCCAGCAGCGTAGATAGGTACCAAGAGACCCAGTACTTC
TRBJ2-3 TRBV4-2 TRBD1 many CASSQNGQETDTQYF TGTGCCAGCAGCCAGAATGGACAGGAGACAGATACGCAGTATTTT
TRBJ2-3 TRBV4-3 TRBD2 many CASSQEGAGLSTDTQYF TGCGCCAGCAGCCAAGAGGGAGCGGGGCTAAGCACAGATACGCAGTATTTT
TRBJ1-1 TRBV5-6 - many CASTVGGLNTEAFF TGTGCCAGCACCGTGGGAGGGTTGAACACTGAAGCTTTCTTT
TRBJ1-1 TRBV7-2 - - CASSSSGGYGTEAFF TGTGCCAGCAGCTCGAGCGGGGGGTATGGCACTGAAGCTTTCTTT
TRBJ2-3 TRBV6-2/TRBV6-3 - - CASSPLRGWDTQYF TGTGCCAGCAGCCCCCTCCGGGGATGGGATACGCAGTATTTT
TRBJ1-5 TRBV7-2 - few CASSLGDPPQHF TGTGCCAGCAGCTTAGGGGACCCGCCCCAGCATTTT
TRBJ2-6 TRBV29-1 - few CSARLGAGANVLTF TGCAGCGCCCGACTCGGTGCTGGGGCCAACGTCCTGACTTTC
TRBJ1-6 TRBV6-2/TRBV6-3 - - CASSSRSQNSPLHF TGTGCCAGCAGTTCCCGGTCGCAGAATTCACCCCTCCACTTT
TRBJ2-1 TRBV12-3/TRBV12-4 - few CASSPEGKYNEQFF TGTGCCAGCAGTCCTGAAGGGAAATACAATGAGCAGTTCTTC
TRBJ2-7 TRBV20-1 - - CSARDVGAGPPYEQYF TGCAGTGCTAGAGATGTAGGGGCGGGGCCTCCCTACGAGCAGTACTTC
TRBJ2-6 TRBV5-5 TRBD1 few CASSYSYRGSGANVLTF TGTGCCAGCAGCTATTCTTACAGGGGCTCTGGGGCCAACGTCCTGACTTTC
TRBJ2-5 TRBV20-1 - - CSARDSEDGIQETQYF TGCAGTGCTAGAGATTCGGAGGACGGGATTCAAGAGACCCAGTACTTC
TRBJ2-2 TRBV12-3/TRBV12-4 TRBD2 many CASSFGGSGELFF TGTGCCAGCAGCTTCGGGGGGTCCGGGGAGCTGTTTTTT
TRBJ2-2 TRBV29-1 TRBD1 many CSVMTGISTGELFF TGCAGCGTTATGACAGGGATATCTACCGGGGAGCTGTTTTTT
TRBJ1-5 TRBV20-1 TRBD1 many CSARTGQGSLPQHF TGCAGTGCTAGGACGGGACAGGGTTCGTTACCCCAGCATTTT
TRBJ2-2 TRBV28 - - CASSFGSGKDGELFF TGTGCCAGCAGTTTCGGCTCGGGGAAGGACGGGGAGCTGTTTTTT
TRBJ1-5 TRBV20-1 - many CSARDRSAYSNQPQHF TGCAGTGCTAGAGATCGATCCGCTTATAGCAATCAGCCCCAGCATTTT
TRBJ1-3 TRBV12-3/TRBV12-4 - - CASLNYLSSGNTIYF TGTGCCAGCTTAAACTACCTAAGCTCTGGAAACACCATATATTTT
TRBJ2-1 TRBV20-1 TRBD2 many CSARLSGLGTYNEQFF TGCAGTGCTAGACTCTCGGGACTAGGTACCTACAATGAGCAGTTCTTC
TRBJ2-2 TRBV29-1 - many CSVNGKQKTGELFF TGCAGCGTCAACGGGAAACAAAAAACCGGGGAGCTGTTTTTT
TRBJ2-7 TRBV20-1 - many CSALSDGTYEQYF TGCAGTGCCCTGTCGGACGGTACCTACGAGCAGTACTTC
TRBJ2-7 TRBV5-1 TRBD1 many CASSTRQGSYEQYF TGCGCCAGCAGCACCCGACAGGGCTCCTACGAGCAGTACTTC
TRBJ1-2 TRBV20-1 - many CSATSTANYGYTF TGCAGTGCTACCTCGACAGCAAACTATGGCTACACCTTC
TRBJ1-4 TRBV7-2 - - CASSRGGRTNEKLFF TGTGCCAGCAGCCGGGGGGGGCGGACTAATGAAAAACTGTTTTTT
TRBJ2-5 TRBV15 - many CATSSQGSQETQYF TGTGCCACCAGCAGTCAGGGGAGCCAAGAGACCCAGTACTTC
TRBJ2-2 TRBV9 - - CASSASARGTGELFF TGTGCCAGCAGCGCTTCCGCACGGGGCACCGGGGAGCTGTTTTTT
TRBJ2-3 TRBV6-5 TRBD1 many CASSFRQGWTDTQYF TGTGCCAGCAGTTTCCGACAGGGTTGGACAGATACGCAGTATTTT
TRBJ2-2 TRBV7-6 - few CASSLGTTSLNTGELFF TGTGCCAGCAGCTTAGGGACTACCTCTTTGAACACCGGGGAGCTGTTTTTT
TRBJ2-1 TRBV28 - once CASSLTPTPYNEQFF TGTGCCAGCAGTTTAACTCCCACCCCCTACAATGAGCAGTTCTTC
TRBJ2-1 TRBV4-3 - - CASSQDSEAPYNEQFF TGCGCCAGCAGCCAAGATTCGGAGGCTCCCTACAATGAGCAGTTCTTC